These 10 T cell receptor beta chains came from one sample sequenced in a study of human T cells and chemical hapten exposure. Noted time point: pre-sensitization, week 0. The treatment denotes: therapeutic diphenylcyclopropenone sensitization with weekly scalp DPC. Via MiXCR, TCRdb re-called the RACE reads, giving one row per CDR3 protein. The sample holds a few hundred thousand distinct CDR3 sequences; about 8.1% are singletons and the top ten take 2.3%. The sequenced sample was whole blood, obtained in connection with sensitization to the hapten diphenylcyclopropenone (DPC). Receptors were obtained from a woman aged 40-49 years with alopecia areata. Some clones in this sample may be carry-over from other donors' samples.

This clonotype was seen a handful of times. This chain connects TRBV7-2 to TRBJ1-4; 7 bases line up with TRBD1. The germline V gene has CDR1 SGHTA and CDR2 FQGNSA. V gave up 3 bases and J gave up 8 bases; unmatched junction bases: 12. This CDR3 has 16 residues. CDR3 in amino acids: CASSFLLGGAREKLFF. The CDR3 region has the DNA TGTGCCAGCAGCTTTTTATTAGGGGGCGCTCGGGAAAAACTGTTTTTT.

This clonotype was counted ten times or more. V gene TRBV11-2 combines with J gene TRBJ2-3; 10 bases are shared with TRBD2. The germline gives CDR1 SGHAT, CDR2 FQNNGV. V dropped 1 base and J dropped 2; count of bases not matched to a gene: 3. The CDR3 loop spans 16 amino acids. The CDR3 DNA follows: TGTGCCAGCAGCTTAGGGCTAGCGGGAGTCACAGATACGCAGTATTTT. Translated, it gives CASSLGLAGVTDTQYF.

V usage is TRBV4-3 and J usage is TRBJ1-4; a possible D gene is TRBD1 (6 bases). This CDR3 spans 14 amino acids. Trimming removed 3 bases from V and 8 bases from J, with 13 bases in between. Germline-derived CDR1 and CDR2 are LGHNA and YSLEER. The CDR3 nucleotides are TGCGCCAGCAGCCACCGGGACACGTACGAAAAACTGTTTTTT. It specifies CASSHRDTYEKLFF.

This clonotype occurred a few times. The CDR3 loop is CATSDEGWGANVLTF. The CDR3 nucleotides are TGTGCCACCAGTGACGAGGGATGGGGGGCCAACGTCCTGACTTTC. This chain joins TRBV24-1 and TRBJ2-6, with a tentative D call TRBD2 (5 bases). The CDR3 extends over 15 amino acids. The germline CDR1 and CDR2 sequences are KGHDR and SFDVKD. Trimming cost V 4 bases and J 4 bases, with 10 bases left between them.

The chain is built from TRBV10-3 and TRBJ2-7; 8 nucleotides agree with TRBD1. Germline CDR1 is ENHRY and CDR2 is SYGVKD. V shed 7 bases, J shed 3 bases, and the junction held 8 bases outside the gene matches. This CDR3 comprises 14 residues. CDR3 loop: CAIKRGQGYYEQYF. CDR3 sequence (DNA): TGTGCCATCAAAAGAGGACAGGGATACTACGAGCAGTACTTC.

This sequence joins TRBV5-1 and TRBJ2-2, with 9 nucleotides matching TRBD2. Trimming cost V 4 bases and J 5 bases; bases outside gene matches: 6. This CDR3 has 15 amino acids. CDR1 is SGHRS, CDR2 YFSETQ, per germline. The CDR3 nucleotides are TGCGCCAGCAGCATTAGCGGGAGAGATACCGGGGAGCTGTTTTTT. Translating it yields CASSISGRDTGELFF.

The chain joins TRBV12-3 or TRBV12-4 to TRBJ1-1; no firm D call. This CDR3 comprises 11 residues. Trimming removed 6 bases at V and 8 bases at J, with 10 bases between. CDR3 protein: CASRLREEAFF. CDR3 in DNA: TGTGCCAGCAGGCTACGGGAAGAAGCTTTCTTT.

Comment on this clonotype: One junction end does not reproduce the germline sequence, and a read error may be involved. This chain connects TRBV7-7 to TRBJ2-3; D unresolved. The CDR3 spans 15 residues. Germline values: CDR1 SSHAT, CDR2 FNYEAQ (reference sequence). The DNA for the CDR3 is TGTGCTAGCAGCTTAAATCATGCTAGCACAGATACGCAGTATTTT. Protein: CASSLNHASTDTQYF. Based on the CDR3 plus reference TRBV7-7 and TRBJ2-3, the full variable domain is GAGVSQSPRYKVTKRGQDVTLRCDPISSHATLYWYQQALGQGPEFLTYFNYEAQPDKSGLPSDRFSAERPEGSISTLTIQRTEQRDSAMYRCASSLNHASTDTQYFGPGTRLTVL.

Ten or more counts support this clonotype. The J gene is TRBJ2-7, the V gene TRBV10-3; 7 nucleotides line up with TRBD1. There are 15 residues in the CDR3. Trimming took 3 bases from V and 2 from J; bases not matched to a gene: 7. Germline V gives CDR1 ENHRY, CDR2 SYGVKD. The CDR3: CAISDFDRDPYEQYF. Written as DNA, the CDR3 is TGTGCCATCAGTGATTTTGACAGGGACCCCTACGAGCAGTACTTC.

This clonotype was found a few times. This chain connects TRBV6-6 to TRBJ2-7, with 10 bases matching TRBD1. CDR1 and CDR2 (germline): MNHNY, SVGAGI (reference sequence). After removal of 8 bases from V and 7 bases from J, the junction contained 8 bases not matched to a gene. The CDR3 sequence is 13 residues long. The CDR3 is CASGTDRGYEQYF. The CDR3 coding sequence is TGTGCCAGCGGAACGGACAGGGGGTATGAGCAGTACTTC.